One sample yielded the 8 T cell receptor beta chains listed below, sequenced in a study of PD-L1 blockade in urothelial cancer (TCRdb year 2017). This specimen's time point label, per the study, means: pretreatment peripheral blood. Libraries were built with the immunoSEQ multiplex PCR assay. TCRdb limited this immuneACCESS table to in-frame rearrangements with V and J called. A share of clones is missing; checked studies link under half to unresolved V genes, and the rest is unexplained. The sample table records about 50,000 clones; around 84% of these occur just once. Of the sample, approximately 2.9% is held by the ten largest clones. This specimen consisted of PBMCs, obtained around atezolizumab (anti-PD-L1) treatment. These receptors were collected from a man in his 70s with urothelial cancer.

The chain has TRBV25-1 and TRBJ1-1, with D possibly being TRBD1 (6 bases). This CDR3 is 12 amino acids long. The V and J ends lost 4 bases and 6 bases respectively, with 9 bases between them. The germline V gene has CDR1 MGHDK and CDR2 SYGVNS. The CDR3 sequence is CASSGDTPEAFF. The CDR3 nucleotides are TGTGCCAGCAGTGGGGACACGCCTGAAGCTTTCTTT.

This sequence joins TRBV5-6 and TRBJ2-3; 7 nucleotides match TRBD1. The germline V gene has CDR1 SGHDT and CDR2 YYEEEE. The CDR3 extends over 15 amino acids. The trim removed 1 base at V and 4 bases at J, leaving 6 bases unmatched. Here the CDR3 DNA reads TGTGCCAGCAGCTTGCCAACAGGGGACGCAGATACGCAGTATTTT. It is translated as CASSLPTGDADTQYF.

V gene TRBV15 combines with J gene TRBJ2-3; 7 bases align to TRBD2. Trimming at V came to 0 bases and at J to 0 bases, leaving 9 bases not matched to a gene. In germline, CDR1 is LNHNV, CDR2 YYDKDF (reference sequence). The CDR3 totals 18 residues. CDR3: CATSRDRRSGTSTDTQYF. The CDR3 DNA follows: TGTGCCACCAGCAGAGATCGGCGGAGCGGGACTAGCACAGATACGCAGTATTTT.

The chain carries TRBV6-6 and TRBJ2-1; D unresolved. Trimming took off 0 bases at V and 0 bases at J, with 9 bases between the two ends. CDR1 and CDR2 (germline): MNHNY, SVGAGI (reference sequence). CDR3 size: 16 residues. The CDR3 DNA follows: TGTGCCAGCAGTTACTCGTCTGTGTTCTCCTACAATGAGCAGTTCTTC. This gives the protein CASSYSSVFSYNEQFF.

The chain carries TRBV2 and TRBJ1-2; the D gene is possibly TRBD1 (6 bases). CDR3 length: 11 residues. Trimming took 8 bases from V and 8 from J, leaving 12 bases between them. The V gene's germline CDR1 is SNHLY and CDR2 FYNNEI. The DNA for the CDR3 is TGTGCCAGCCGGACAGCGGGAGGCTACACCTTC. Translated, it gives CASRTAGGYTF.

The V call is TRBV5-5, the J call TRBJ1-1; D not certain. V was cut by 0 bases and J by 1 base, with 10 bases left in between. The CDR3 covers 15 residues. Per germline, CDR1 SGHKS and CDR2 YYEKEE (reference sequence). In DNA form, the CDR3 reads TGTGCCAGCAGCTTGGTGCAGGCCTCGAACACTGAAGCTTTCTTT. Translating gives CASSLVQASNTEAFF.

There are a few counts of this clone. Additional DNA sequences in this sample encode the identical CDR3. This chain uses TRBV19 with TRBJ2-2; no clear D. There are 15 residues in the CDR3. Trimming pared 1 base from V and 2 bases from J, leaving 8 bases between. Germline V CDR1 and CDR2: LNHDA, SQIVND (reference sequence). CDR3 DNA: TGTGCCAGTAGTATAGTCGGGTTAAACACCGGGGAGCTGTTTTTT. As protein: CASSIVGLNTGELFF. Combining the CDR3 with reference TRBV19 and TRBJ2-2 gives the whole variable domain DGGITQSPKYLFRKEGQNVTLSCEQNLNHDAMYWYRQDPGQGLRLIYYSQIVNDFQKGDIAEGYSVSREKKESFPLTVTSAQKNPTAFYLCASSIVGLNTGELFFGEGSRLTVL.

This clone was seen more than once but under ten times. The chain employs TRBV4-3 and TRBJ2-7; D call uncertain. CDR1 and CDR2 (germline): LGHNA, YSLEER. V was shortened by 0 bases and J by 1 base, with 7 bases between the two germline ends. The CDR3 loop spans 14 amino acids. The CDR3 sequence is CASSQDYSSYEQYF. Here the CDR3 DNA reads TGCGCCAGCAGCCAAGACTACAGTTCCTACGAGCAGTACTTC.